This TCR beta chain was documented in a study of blood T cell repertoires in COVID-19. TCRdb's copy holds only in-frame clones and misses some; the assay was immunoSEQ multiplex PCR. The table lists roughly 400,000 clones, 75% to 90% of them singletons, with about 1.1% in the top ten. Germline-derived CDR1 and CDR2 are MDHEN and SYDVKM. The CDR3 is 14 residues long. Trimming took off 3 bases at V and 2 bases at J, with 8 bases between the two ends. V gene TRBV28 combines with J gene TRBJ2-1; maybe TRBD2 (5 bases). The sequencing input was PBMCs or T cells enriched from blood (not recorded which). This receptor was identified in a man between 25 and 39 years old who had recovered from COVID-19. CDR3 sequence (DNA): TGTGCCAGCAGTTTTCCCGGGACCTACAATGAGCAGTTCTTC. It codes for CASSFPGTYNEQFF.